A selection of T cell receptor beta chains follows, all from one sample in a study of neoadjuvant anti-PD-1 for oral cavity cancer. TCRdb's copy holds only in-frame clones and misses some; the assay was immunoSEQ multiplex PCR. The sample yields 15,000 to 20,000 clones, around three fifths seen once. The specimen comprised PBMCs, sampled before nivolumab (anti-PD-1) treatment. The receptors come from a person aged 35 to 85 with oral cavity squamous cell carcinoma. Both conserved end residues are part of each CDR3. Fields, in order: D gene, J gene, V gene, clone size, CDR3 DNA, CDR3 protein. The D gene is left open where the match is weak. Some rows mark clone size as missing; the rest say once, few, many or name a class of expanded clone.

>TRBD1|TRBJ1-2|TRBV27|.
TGTGCCAGCAGAGGGACAGGGGGTGGGTATGGCTACACCTTC
CASRGTGGGYGYTF
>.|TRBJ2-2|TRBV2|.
TGTGCCAGCAGTACCGGACAGTTGGCGCCCGGGGAGCTGTTTTTT
CASSTGQLAPGELFF
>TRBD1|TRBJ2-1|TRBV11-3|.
TGTGCCAGCAGCAGCCAGGACAGGGGAAATGAGCAGTTCTTC
CASSSQDRGNEQFF
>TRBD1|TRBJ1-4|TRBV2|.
TGTGCCAGCAGTGACCCCGGGACAGGGGTTTGGGAAAAACTGTTTTTT
CASSDPGTGVWEKLFF
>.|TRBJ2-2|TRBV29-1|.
TGCAGCGTTCTTAGTTACACCGGGGAGCTGTTTTTT
CSVLSYTGELFF
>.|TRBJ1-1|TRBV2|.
TGTGCCAGCAGTGCGGAGGGGCTGACTGAAGCTTTCTTT
CASSAEGLTEAFF
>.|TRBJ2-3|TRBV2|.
TGTGCCAGCAGGGGGGTGGAGCTAGATACGCAGTATTTT
CASRGVELDTQYF
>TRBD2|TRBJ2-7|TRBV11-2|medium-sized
TGTGCCAGCAGCGCGGGACTAGCGGGAGTCTACGAGCAGTACTTC
CASSAGLAGVYEQYF
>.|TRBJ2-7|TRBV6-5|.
TGTGCCAGCAGTTCCTACAGTGGCGAGCAGTACTTC
CASSSYSGEQYF
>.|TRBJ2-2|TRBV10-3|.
TGTGCCATCAGTGCCATTAGGGCGAACACCGGGGAGCTGTTTTTT
CAISAIRANTGELFF
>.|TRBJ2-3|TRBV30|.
TGTGCCTGGAGTGTATCCCCAGATACGCAGTATTTT
CAWSVSPDTQYF
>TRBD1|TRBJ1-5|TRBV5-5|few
TGTGCCAGCAGCTTGCAGACAGGGAAGAATCAGCCCCAGCATTTT
CASSLQTGKNQPQHF
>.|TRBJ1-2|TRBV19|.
TGTGCCAGTAGTCCTGGGAACTATGGCTACACCTTC
CASSPGNYGYTF
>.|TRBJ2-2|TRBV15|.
TGTGCCACCAGCCTGGGCCCTCCGGGGGAGCTGTTTTTT
CATSLGPPGELFF
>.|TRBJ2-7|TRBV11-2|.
TGTGCCAGCAGCCCTTTTTCAGGGTCGGGCTACGAGCAGTACTTC
CASSPFSGSGYEQYF
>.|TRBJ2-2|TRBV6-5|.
TGTGCCAGCAGTTACGGGGATGGAACCGGGGAGCTGTTTTTT
CASSYGDGTGELFF
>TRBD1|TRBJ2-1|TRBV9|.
TGTGCCAGCAGCGTAGAAGGGGGCCTCACCTACAATGAGCAGTTCTTC
CASSVEGGLTYNEQFF
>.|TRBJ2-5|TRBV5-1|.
TGCGCCAGCAGCTTCCTTTCGGAGACCCAGTACTTC
CASSFLSETQYF
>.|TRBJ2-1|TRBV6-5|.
TGTGCCAGCAGTTACTCCGCGGTGGACAATGAGCAGTTCTTC
CASSYSAVDNEQFF
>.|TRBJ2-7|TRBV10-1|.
TGCGCCAGCAGCATTGGCAGTGGCTACGAGCAGTACTTC
CASSIGSGYEQYF
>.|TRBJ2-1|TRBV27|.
TGTGCCAGCAGTCCCTCGGAGAGCTACAATGAGCAGTTCTTC
CASSPSESYNEQFF
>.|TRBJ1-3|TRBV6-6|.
TGTGCCAGCAGTTATGGGGGGTTAAAGGGAAACACCATATATTTT
CASSYGGLKGNTIYF
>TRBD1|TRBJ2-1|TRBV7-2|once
TGTGCCAGCAGGGGAGGACAGGGTTACAATGAGCAGTTCTTC
CASRGGQGYNEQFF
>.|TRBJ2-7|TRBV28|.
TGTGCCGTCGGGACTCCAATCGAGCAGTACTTC
CAVGTPIEQYF
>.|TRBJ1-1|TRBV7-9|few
TGTGCCAGCAGCTTAGAGAGTTTCACTGAAGCTTTCTTT
CASSLESFTEAFF
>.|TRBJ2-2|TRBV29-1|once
TGCAGCGCCGGTACGACCCTGAGGACCGGGGAGCTGTTTTTT
CSAGTTLRTGELFF
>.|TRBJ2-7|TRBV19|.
TGTGCCAGTAGTACCTCGTTACGGACCTCCTACGAGCAGTACTTC
CASSTSLRTSYEQYF
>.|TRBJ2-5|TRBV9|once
TGTGCCAGCAGCCCGCGACCGACTGCAGGGGAGACCCAGTACTTC
CASSPRPTAGETQYF
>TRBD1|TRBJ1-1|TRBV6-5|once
TGTGCCAGCAGTTGGAGGGGGCAGGGCACTGAAGCTTTCTTT
CASSWRGQGTEAFF
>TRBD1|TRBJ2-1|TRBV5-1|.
TGCGCCAGCAGCAACGGACAGGGTTTCGATGAGCAGTTCTTC
CASSNGQGFDEQFF
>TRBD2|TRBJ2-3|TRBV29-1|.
TGCAGCGTTGGGCTAGCGGGAGGGCCGAAAGGGAGAGGTACGCAGTATTTT
CSVGLAGGPKGRGTQYF
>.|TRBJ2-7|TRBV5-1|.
TGCGCCAGCAGCTTGGCGGCCTCCTACGAGCAGTACTTC
CASSLAASYEQYF
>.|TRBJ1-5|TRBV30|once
TGTGCCTGGGAAACAGGGAGGGGTCAGCCCCAGCATTTT
CAWETGRGQPQHF
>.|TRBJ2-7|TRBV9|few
TGTGCCAGCAGCGTAGGAGGAGGGGGTCTTTACGAGCAGTACTTC
CASSVGGGGLYEQYF
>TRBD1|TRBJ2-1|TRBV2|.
TGTGCCAGCAGTAGGGGGCGTACCTGGGACTACAATGAGCAGTTCTTC
CASSRGRTWDYNEQFF
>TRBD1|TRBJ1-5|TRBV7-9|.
TGTGCCAGCAGCTTATCCGCGACAGGGGACGCTCAGCCCCAGCATTTT
CASSLSATGDAQPQHF
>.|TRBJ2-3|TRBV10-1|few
TGCGCCCCCACCACGCAGTATTTT
CAPTTQYF